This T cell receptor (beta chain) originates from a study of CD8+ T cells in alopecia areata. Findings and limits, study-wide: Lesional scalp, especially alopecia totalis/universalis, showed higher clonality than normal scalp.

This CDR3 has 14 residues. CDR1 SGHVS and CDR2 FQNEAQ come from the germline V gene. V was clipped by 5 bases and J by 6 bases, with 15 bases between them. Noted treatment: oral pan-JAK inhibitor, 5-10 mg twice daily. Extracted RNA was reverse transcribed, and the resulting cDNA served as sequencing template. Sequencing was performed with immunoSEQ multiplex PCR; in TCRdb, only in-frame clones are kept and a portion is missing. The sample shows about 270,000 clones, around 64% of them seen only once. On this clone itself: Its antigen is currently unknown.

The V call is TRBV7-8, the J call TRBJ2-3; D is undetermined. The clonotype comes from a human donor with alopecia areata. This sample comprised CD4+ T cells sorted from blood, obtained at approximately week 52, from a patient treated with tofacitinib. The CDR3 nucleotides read TGTGCCAGCAGCACCCGACCCCCCACTGATACGCAGTATTTT. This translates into CASSTRPPTDTQYF.